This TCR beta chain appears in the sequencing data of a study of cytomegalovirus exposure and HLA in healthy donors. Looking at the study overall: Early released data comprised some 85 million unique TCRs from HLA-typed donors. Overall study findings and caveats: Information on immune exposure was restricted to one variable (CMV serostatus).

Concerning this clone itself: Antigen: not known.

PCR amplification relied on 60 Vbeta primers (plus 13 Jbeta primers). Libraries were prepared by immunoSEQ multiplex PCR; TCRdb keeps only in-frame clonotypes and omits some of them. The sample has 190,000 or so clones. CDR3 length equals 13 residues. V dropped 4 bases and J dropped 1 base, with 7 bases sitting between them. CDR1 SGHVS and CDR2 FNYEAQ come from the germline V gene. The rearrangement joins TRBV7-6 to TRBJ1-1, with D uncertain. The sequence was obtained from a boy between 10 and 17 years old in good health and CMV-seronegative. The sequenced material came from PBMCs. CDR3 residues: CASSSQENTEAFF. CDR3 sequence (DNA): TGTGCCAGCAGCTCACAAGAGAACACTGAAGCTTTCTTT.